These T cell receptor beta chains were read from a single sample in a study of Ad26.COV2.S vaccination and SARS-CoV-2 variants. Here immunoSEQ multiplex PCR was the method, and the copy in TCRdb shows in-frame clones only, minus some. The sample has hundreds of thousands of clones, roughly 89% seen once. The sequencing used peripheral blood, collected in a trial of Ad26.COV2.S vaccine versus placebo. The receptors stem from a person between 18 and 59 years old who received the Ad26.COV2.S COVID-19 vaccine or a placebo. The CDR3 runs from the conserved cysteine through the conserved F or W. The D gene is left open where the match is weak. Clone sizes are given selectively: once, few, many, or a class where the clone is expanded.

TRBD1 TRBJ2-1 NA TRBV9 TGTGCCAGCTCCCCCTTTCCCCACAGGGGGTCCTACAATGAGCAGTTCTTC CASSPFPHRGSYNEQFF
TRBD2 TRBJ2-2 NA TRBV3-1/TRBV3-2 TGTGCCAGCAGTCGGGACTACCTCACCGGGGAGCTGTTTTTT CASSRDYLTGELFF
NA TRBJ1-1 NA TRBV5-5 TGTGCCAGCAGCCCCGCCTGGACAGCCATGAACACTGAAGCTTTCTTT CASSPAWTAMNTEAFF
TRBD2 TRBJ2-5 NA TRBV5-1 TGCGCCAGCAGCTTGGCCGGCAGCGGGAGGCGCCAAGAGACCCAGTACTTC CASSLAGSGRRQETQYF
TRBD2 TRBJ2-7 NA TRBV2 TGTGCCAGCGCGGGGGAGGCCTACGAGCAGTACTTC CASAGEAYEQYF
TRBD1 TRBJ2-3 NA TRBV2 TGTGCCAGCAGGATGGGACAGAACACAGATACGCAGTATTTT CASRMGQNTDTQYF
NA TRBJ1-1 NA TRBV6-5 TGTGCCAGCAGTTGGGCCGGGGTGATGCACACTGAAGCTTTCTTT CASSWAGVMHTEAFF
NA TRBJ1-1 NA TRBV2 TGTGCCAGCAGCGGACCCTCAGGGGTCACTGAAGCTTTCTTT CASSGPSGVTEAFF
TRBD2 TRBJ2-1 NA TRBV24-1 TGTGCCACCTCAATAGCGGGAGGGCCCAATGAGCAGTTCTTC CATSIAGGPNEQFF
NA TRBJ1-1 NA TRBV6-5 TGTGCCAGTATACAGGGTGAGAACACTGAAGCTTTCTTT CASIQGENTEAFF
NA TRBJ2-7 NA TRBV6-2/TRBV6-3 TGTGCCAGCAGCCTTCGGTCCTACGAGCAGTACTTC CASSLRSYEQYF
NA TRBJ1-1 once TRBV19 TGTGCCAGTAGTATCCTTGGGCAGGCGAACACTGAAGCTTTCTTT CASSILGQANTEAFF
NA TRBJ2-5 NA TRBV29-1 TGCAGCGTGGGCGGGTCTATCTACCAAGAGACCCAGTACTTC CSVGGSIYQETQYF
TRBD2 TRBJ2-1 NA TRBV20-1 TGCAGTGCTAGTTTCCCTGTGGGAGGGGATGAGCAGTTCTTC CSASFPVGGDEQFF
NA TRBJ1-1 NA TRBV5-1 TGCGCCAGCAGGGAAGCGGTGAACACTGAAGCTTTCTTT CASREAVNTEAFF
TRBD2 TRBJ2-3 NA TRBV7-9 TGTGCCAGCAGCCAAGGACTAGCGGGTGCAGATACGCAGTATTTT CASSQGLAGADTQYF
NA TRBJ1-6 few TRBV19 TGTGCCAGTAGTATTATAGACGTCTATAATTCACCCCTCCACTTT CASSIIDVYNSPLHF
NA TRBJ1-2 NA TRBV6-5 TGTGCCAGCAGTTACCAGGGTATCGGGAACTATGGCTACACCTTC CASSYQGIGNYGYTF
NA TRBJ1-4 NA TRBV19 TGTGCCAGTAACCTAAGGACGGTTCCTAATGAAAAACTGTTTTTT CASNLRTVPNEKLFF
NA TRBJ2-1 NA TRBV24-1 TGTGCCACCAGTGATTTAGGGGCAAGCTCCTACAATGAGCAGTTCTTC CATSDLGASSYNEQFF
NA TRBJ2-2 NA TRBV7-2 TGTGCCAGCAGCTTAAACCCCACTGCCGGGGAGCTGTTTTTT CASSLNPTAGELFF
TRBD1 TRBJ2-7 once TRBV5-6 TGTGCCAGCAGCTCGGTGGAGACAGGGGCCAGGGAGCAGTACTTC CASSSVETGAREQYF
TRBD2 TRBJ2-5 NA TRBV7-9 TGTGCCAGCAGCGCTACCGGGACTATAGCCTCCGAGTACTTC CASSATGTIASEYF
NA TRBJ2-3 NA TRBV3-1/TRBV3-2 TGTGCCAGCACCCTGGACAGCAACGCAGATACGCAGTATTTT CASTLDSNADTQYF
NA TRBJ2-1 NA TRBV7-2 TGTGCCAGCAGCTTAGCTTCCCAGTTCTTC CASSLASQFF
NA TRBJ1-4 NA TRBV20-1 TGCAGTGCTAGTCTACAGATCAATGAAAAACTGTTTTTT CSASLQINEKLFF
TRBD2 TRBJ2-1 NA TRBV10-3 TGTGCCATCAGTGAGTCTAGGACGGGGGGGCGTAATGAGCAGTTCTTC CAISESRTGGRNEQFF
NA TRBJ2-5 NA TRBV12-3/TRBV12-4 TGTGCCAGCAGTTTAAGGTTTACAGAGACCCAGTACTTC CASSLRFTETQYF
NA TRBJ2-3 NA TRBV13 TGTGCCAGCAGCTTAACGGCGGTTATGGATACGCAGTATTTT CASSLTAVMDTQYF
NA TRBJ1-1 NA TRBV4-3 TGCGCCAGCAGGAAGATTTTCGGGGTGAACACTGAAGCTTTCTTT CASRKIFGVNTEAFF
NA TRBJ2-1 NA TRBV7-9 TGTGCCAGCAGCTTCGGGCAGGCCTCGAATGAGCAGTTCTTC CASSFGQASNEQFF
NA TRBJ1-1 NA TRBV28 TGTGCCAGCAGTTTACAGGGCGGCACTGAAGCTTTCTTT CASSLQGGTEAFF
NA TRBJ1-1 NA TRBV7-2 TGTGCCAGCAGCTTCTATCAGGGGACCACTGAAGCTTTCTTT CASSFYQGTTEAFF
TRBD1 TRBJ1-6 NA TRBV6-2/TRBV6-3 TGTGCCAGCAGTTACTCGGGGACAGGGGGGTACTCACCCCTCCACTTT CASSYSGTGGYSPLHF
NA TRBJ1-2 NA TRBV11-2 TGTGCCAGCAGCTTAAGCGGGGGGCCGAACTATGGCTACACCTTC CASSLSGGPNYGYTF
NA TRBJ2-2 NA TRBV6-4 TGTGCCAGCCGGAAGAACGGGGGAGACACCGGGGAGCTGTTTTTT CASRKNGGDTGELFF
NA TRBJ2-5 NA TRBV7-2 TGTGCCAGCAGCTTAGTCAGGGGTGAGACCCAGTACTTC CASSLVRGETQYF
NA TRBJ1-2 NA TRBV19 TGTGCCAGTACGGGAGCTAACTATGGCTACACCTTC CASTGANYGYTF
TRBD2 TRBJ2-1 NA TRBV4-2 TGTGCCAGCAGCCAAGAAGCGGGAAGCTCCTACAATGAGCAGTTCTTC CASSQEAGSSYNEQFF
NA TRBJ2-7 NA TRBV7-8 TGTGCCAGCAGCTTAGGACGGAGGTACGAGCAGTACTTC CASSLGRRYEQYF
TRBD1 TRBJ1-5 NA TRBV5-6 TGTGCCAGCAGCCAGGGACAGGGGGCTCCCCAGCCCCAGCATTTT CASSQGQGAPQPQHF
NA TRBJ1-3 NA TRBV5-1 TGCGCCAGCAGCTTACGAGACAGGACTGCTGGAAACACCATATATTTT CASSLRDRTAGNTIYF
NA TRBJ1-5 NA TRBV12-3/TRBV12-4 TGTGCCAGCACCCCCCGGCCAGCCCAGCCCCAGCATTTT CASTPRPAQPQHF
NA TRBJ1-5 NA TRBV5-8 TGTGCCAGCAGCTTGCGACACATGTATAGCAATCAGCCCCAGCATTTT CASSLRHMYSNQPQHF
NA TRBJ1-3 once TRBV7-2 TGTGCCAGTCACCTTGGTGGGGCAGGTGGAAACACCATATATTTT CASHLGGAGGNTIYF
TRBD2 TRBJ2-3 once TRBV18 TGTGCCAGCTCACCCACGACTAGCGGGGTAGATACGCAGTATTTT CASSPTTSGVDTQYF
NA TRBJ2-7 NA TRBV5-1 TGCGCCAGCAGCTTGGCCGGGACGGAGTCCTACGAGCAGTACTTC CASSLAGTESYEQYF
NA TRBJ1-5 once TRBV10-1 TGCGCCAGCAGTGAGTCGAGGAACAGGGATGGGAGCAATCAGCCCCAGCATTTT CASSESRNRDGSNQPQHF
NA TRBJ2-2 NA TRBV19 TGTGCCAGCCGTAACAGGGAAAACACCGGGGAGCTGTTTTTT CASRNRENTGELFF
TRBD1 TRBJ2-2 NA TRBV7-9 TGTGCCCGGGACAGGGAGTCCACCGGGGAGCTGTTTTTT CARDRESTGELFF
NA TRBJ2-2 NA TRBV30 TGTGCCTGGAGTGTAGAACTAGAGGTCGGGGAGCTGTTTTTT CAWSVELEVGELFF
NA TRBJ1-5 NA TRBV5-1 TGCGCCAGCAGCTTGGGTCTGAACAATCAGCCCCAGCATTTT CASSLGLNNQPQHF
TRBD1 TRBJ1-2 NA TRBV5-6 TGTGCCAGCAGCTCCATGGACAGGGTTGCATATGGCTACACCTTC CASSSMDRVAYGYTF
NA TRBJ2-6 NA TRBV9 TGTGCCAGCAGCCCTAGGGGGAGGGCTGGGGCCAACGTCCTGACTTTC CASSPRGRAGANVLTF
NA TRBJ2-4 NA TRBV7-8 TGTGCCAGCAGCCCAACGACCAGAGGAAACATTCAGTACTTC CASSPTTRGNIQYF
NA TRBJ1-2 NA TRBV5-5 TGTGCCAGCAGCTTGGTAATCTCGAGGGGCTACACCTTC CASSLVISRGYTF